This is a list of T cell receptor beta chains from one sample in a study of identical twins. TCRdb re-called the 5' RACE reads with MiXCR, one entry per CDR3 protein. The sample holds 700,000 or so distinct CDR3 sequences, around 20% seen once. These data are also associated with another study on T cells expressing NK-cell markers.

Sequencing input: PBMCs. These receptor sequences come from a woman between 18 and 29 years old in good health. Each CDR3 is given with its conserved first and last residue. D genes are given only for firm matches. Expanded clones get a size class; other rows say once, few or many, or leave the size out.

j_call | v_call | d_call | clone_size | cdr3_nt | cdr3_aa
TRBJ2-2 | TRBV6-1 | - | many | TGTGCCAGCACCCTAACCTTCGACGGATCGACGTCCGGGGAGCTGTTTTTT | CASTLTFDGSTSGELFF
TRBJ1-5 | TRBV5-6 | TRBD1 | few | TGTGCCAGCAGCTTGCGGGACAGGGCTTTTTCCCAGCATTTT | CASSLRDRAFSQHF
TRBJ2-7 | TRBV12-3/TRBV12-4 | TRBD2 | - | TGTGCCAGCAGTGGACTAGCGGGGTTAAGCTCCTACGAGCAGTACTTC | CASSGLAGLSSYEQYF
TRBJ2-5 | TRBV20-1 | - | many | TGCAGTGCTAGAGATGTGCGTTTCCAAGAGACCCAGTACTTC | CSARDVRFQETQYF
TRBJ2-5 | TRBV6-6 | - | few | TGTGCCAGCAGTTACGAGACCCTAGGGACCCAGTACTTC | CASSYETLGTQYF
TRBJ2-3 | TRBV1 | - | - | TGTACCAGCAGCCCTCCTCGACCTACTAGCGGGAGAGGGACAGATACGCAGTATTTT | CTSSPPRPTSGRGTDTQYF
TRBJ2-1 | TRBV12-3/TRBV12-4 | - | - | TGTGCCAGCAGTCCCGACCCCGAGGACCGCCGGTTCTTC | CASSPDPEDRRFF
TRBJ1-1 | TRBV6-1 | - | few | TGTGCCAGCAGTGAAGCGCCAGGGGACGAAACTTTCTTT | CASSEAPGDETFF
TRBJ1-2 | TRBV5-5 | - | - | TGTGCCAGCAGCTTGGCCTTCGAGTCTAGCTATGGCTACACCTTC | CASSLAFESSYGYTF
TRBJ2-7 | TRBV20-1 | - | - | TGCAGTGCTAGGACCTCGGACGAGCAGTACTTC | CSARTSDEQYF
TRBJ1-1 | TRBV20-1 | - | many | TGCAGTGCTAGACCCCGGGACGGCCTAAACACTGAAGCTTTCTTT | CSARPRDGLNTEAFF
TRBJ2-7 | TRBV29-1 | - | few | TGCAGCGTTGGCGTGAAAGGGGGACGTTTCCTACAGTACTTC | CSVGVKGGRFLQYF
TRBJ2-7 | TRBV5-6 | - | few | TGTGCCAGCAGCTTTACTCTATCTAACGACCATGGCGAGCAGTACTTC | CASSFTLSNDHGEQYF
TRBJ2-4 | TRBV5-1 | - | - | TGCGCCAGCAGCTTGCCCCTAACAGGTGGCGAGGCCAAAAACATTCAGTACTTC | CASSLPLTGGEAKNIQYF
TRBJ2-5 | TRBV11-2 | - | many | TGTGCCAGCAGCTTAGGGCGGGGTCTCCCAGAGACCCAGTACTTC | CASSLGRGLPETQYF
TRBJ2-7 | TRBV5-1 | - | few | TGCGCCAGCAGCTTGGAATCCGACAGCGAGCAGTACTTC | CASSLESDSEQYF
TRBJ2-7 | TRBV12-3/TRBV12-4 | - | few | TGTGCCAGCAGTCGGAACAGGGAAAACTACTACGAGCAGTACTTC | CASSRNRENYYEQYF
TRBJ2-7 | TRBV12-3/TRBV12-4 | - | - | TGTGCCAGCAGCCCCCCGACCAACACCTACGAGCAGTACTTC | CASSPPTNTYEQYF
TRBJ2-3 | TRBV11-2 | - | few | TGTGCCAGCGGGTCAGGACAGGATACGCAGTATTTT | CASGSGQDTQYF
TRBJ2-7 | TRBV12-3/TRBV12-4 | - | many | TGTGCCAGCAGTTTCGGATCCTACGAGCAGTACTTC | CASSFGSYEQYF
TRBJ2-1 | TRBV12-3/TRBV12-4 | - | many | TGTGCCAGCAGTTTAAGGGGGGGGGATCGCAATGAGCAGTTCTTC | CASSLRGGDRNEQFF
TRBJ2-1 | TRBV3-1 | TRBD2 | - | TGTGCCAGCAGCCGCCAACCACTAGCGGGGGTAGACAATGAGCAGTTCTTC | CASSRQPLAGVDNEQFF
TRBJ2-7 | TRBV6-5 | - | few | TGTGCCAGCAGTTCGAGGTCTCCCCTCTACGAGCAGTACTTC | CASSSRSPLYEQYF
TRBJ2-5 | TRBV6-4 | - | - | TGTGCCAGCAGTGACGACAGACCCAGTGGAGAGACCCAGTACTTC | CASSDDRPSGETQYF
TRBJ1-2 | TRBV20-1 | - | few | TGCAGTGCTAGTAAAGGGTTGGGCTATGGCTACACCTTC | CSASKGLGYGYTF
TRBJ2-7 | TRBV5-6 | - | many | TGTGCCAGCAGCTTGGCCCGGGGAGGAATCGAGCAGTACTTC | CASSLARGGIEQYF
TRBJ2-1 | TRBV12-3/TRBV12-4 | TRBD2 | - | TGTGCCAGCAGTGGCCCCGGGACTAGCGGGGGGGCGTGGTCCTACAATGAGCAGTTCTTC | CASSGPGTSGGAWSYNEQFF
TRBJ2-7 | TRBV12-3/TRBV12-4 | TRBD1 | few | TGTGCCAGCAGTTTGGATAGGGACAGGGCCGAGCAGTACTTC | CASSLDRDRAEQYF
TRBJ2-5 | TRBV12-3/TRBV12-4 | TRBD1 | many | TGTGCCAGCAGCTTGCCACCGGGACAGGGATCAGAGACCCAGTACTTC | CASSLPPGQGSETQYF
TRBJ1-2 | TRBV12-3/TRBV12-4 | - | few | TGTGCCAGCAGTTTCAGAGGCGTGATGCAGTACACCTTC | CASSFRGVMQYTF
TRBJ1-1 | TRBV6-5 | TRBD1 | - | TGTGCCAGCATTATCACCTCGACAGGGGGGAACACTGAAGCTTTCTTT | CASIITSTGGNTEAFF
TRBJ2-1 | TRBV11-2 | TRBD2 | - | TGTGCCAGCAGCCCACTAGCGGGGGACCTAGGTGATGAGCAGTTCTTC | CASSPLAGDLGDEQFF
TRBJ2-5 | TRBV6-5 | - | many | TGTGCCAGCAGGGACAACCGGGGGACCCAGTACTTC | CASRDNRGTQYF
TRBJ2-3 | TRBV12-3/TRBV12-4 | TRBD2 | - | TGTGCCAGCACTACAGGACTAGCGGACACAGATACGCAGTATTTT | CASTTGLADTDTQYF
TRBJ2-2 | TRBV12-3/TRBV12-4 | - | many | TGTGCCAGCAGTTTGGACCGCAACACCGGGGAGCTGTTTTTT | CASSLDRNTGELFF
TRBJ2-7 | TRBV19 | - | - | TGTGCCAGTAGTAATCCTTCCGAGCAGTACTTC | CASSNPSEQYF
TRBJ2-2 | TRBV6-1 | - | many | TGTGCCACCCTACAGGGAGAAGGCACCGGGGAGCTGTTTTTT | CATLQGEGTGELFF
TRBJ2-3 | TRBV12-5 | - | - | TGTGCTAGTGGTTTGGTCTTAGGTCCCACAGATACGCAGTATTTT | CASGLVLGPTDTQYF
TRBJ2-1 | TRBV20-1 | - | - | TGCAGTGCTAGCGGGGGGCCCAATGAGCAGTTCTTC | CSASGGPNEQFF
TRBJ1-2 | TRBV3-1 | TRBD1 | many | TGTGCCAGCAGCCTCGGACAGGGAGTGGATGGCTACACCTTC | CASSLGQGVDGYTF
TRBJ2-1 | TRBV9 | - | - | TGTGCCAGCAGCGTTACCCTAAGTCGGTACAATGAGCAGTTCTTC | CASSVTLSRYNEQFF
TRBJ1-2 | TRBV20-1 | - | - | TGCAGTGCTAGTCTGGGGGTCTATGGCTACACCTTC | CSASLGVYGYTF
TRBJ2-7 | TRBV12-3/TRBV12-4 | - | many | TGTGCCAGCAGTCCGGACCACTACGAGCAGTACTTC | CASSPDHYEQYF
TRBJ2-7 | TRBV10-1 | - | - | TGCGCCAGCAGTGGGGGAGACTACGAGCAGTACTTC | CASSGGDYEQYF
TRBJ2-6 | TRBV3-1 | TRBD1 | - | TGTGCCAGCAGCCAACCACCGGGACAGGGGGCCCACGTCCTGACTTTC | CASSQPPGQGAHVLTF
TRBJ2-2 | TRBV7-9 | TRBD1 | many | TGTGCCAGCAGCCCAGACAGGGGTGGAACCGGGGAGCTGTTTTTT | CASSPDRGGTGELFF
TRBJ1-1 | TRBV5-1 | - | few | TGCGCCAGCAGCTTGGACGGTGGAGCCACTGAAGCTTTCTTT | CASSLDGGATEAFF
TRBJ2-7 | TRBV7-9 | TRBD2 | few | TGTGCCAGCAGCACCCTGGGGGGGTTGTACGAGCAGTACTTC | CASSTLGGLYEQYF
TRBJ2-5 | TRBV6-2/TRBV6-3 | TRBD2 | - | TGTGCCAGCAGTTACTCGATAACGGCTAGCGGCCTCCAAGAGACCCAGTACTTC | CASSYSITASGLQETQYF
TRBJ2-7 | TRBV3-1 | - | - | TGTGCCAGCAGCCAAGCCGGGGCCCACTACGAGCAGTACTTC | CASSQAGAHYEQYF
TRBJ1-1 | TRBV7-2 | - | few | TGTGCCAGCAGCTTAGGGTTCGGGTGGGGTGCCGAAGCTTTCTTT | CASSLGFGWGAEAFF
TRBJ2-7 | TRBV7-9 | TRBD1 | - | TGTGCCAGCAGCTTAGGACAGGGGGTTAGCTCCTACGAGCAGTACTTC | CASSLGQGVSSYEQYF
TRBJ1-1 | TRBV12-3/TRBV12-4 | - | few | TGTGCCAGCAGTCCCAGAGGCAGGGACACTGAAGCTTTCTTT | CASSPRGRDTEAFF
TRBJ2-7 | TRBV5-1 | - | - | TGCGCCAGCAGCTTGGCCCGACCGGGGCCCTACGAGCAGTACTTC | CASSLARPGPYEQYF
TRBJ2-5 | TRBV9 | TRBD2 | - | TGTGCCAGCAGCGCCCGCGAGACTAGCGGGAGTAAGACCCAGTACTTC | CASSARETSGSKTQYF
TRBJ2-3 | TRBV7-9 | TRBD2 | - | TGTGCCAGCAGCCCGGGACTAGCGGGCCCCACAGATACGCAGTATTTT | CASSPGLAGPTDTQYF
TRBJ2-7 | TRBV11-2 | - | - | TGTGCCAGCAGCCATGGGCCCTTTCAAGCCCTCGAGCAGTACTTC | CASSHGPFQALEQYF